The sequence of this TCR beta chain was determined in a study of OX40 agonist ivuxolimab in advanced cancers. Study-level background: Three patients responded partially, comprising one with hepatocellular carcinoma and two with cutaneous melanoma. Points from the study as a whole: Certain nonresponders additionally had low normalized T-cell clonal expansion.

The protocol was immunoSEQ multiplex PCR, while the TCRdb copy is restricted to in-frame clones and leaves out a portion. The sample consists of around 100,000 clones, roughly 89% of them appearing once. This CDR3 spans 13 amino acids. With regard to this clone: Its specificity is not known.

Source: CD4+ or CD8+ T cells sorted from blood, taken in a trial of the OX40 agonist ivuxolimab. The TCR was taken from an adult with an advanced solid tumor such as melanoma, head and neck, liver or kidney cancer. This chain joins TRBV21-1 and TRBJ2-7; TRBD2 is the table's D call and was not checked against the DNA. TRBV21-1 is an annotated pseudogene. The CDR3, as DNA: TGTGCCAGCAGCAAAGGTAGCTCCTACGAGCAGTACTTC. This translates into CASSKGSSYEQYF.